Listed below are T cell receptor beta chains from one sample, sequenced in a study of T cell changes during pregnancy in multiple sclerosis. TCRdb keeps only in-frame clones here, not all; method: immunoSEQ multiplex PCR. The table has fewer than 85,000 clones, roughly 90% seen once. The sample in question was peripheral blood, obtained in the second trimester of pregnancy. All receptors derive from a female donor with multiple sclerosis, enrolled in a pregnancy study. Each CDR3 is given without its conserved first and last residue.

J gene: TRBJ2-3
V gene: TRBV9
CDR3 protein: ASSVFRGTSTDTQY

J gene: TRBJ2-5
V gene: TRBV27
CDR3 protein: ASSLQLASGETQY

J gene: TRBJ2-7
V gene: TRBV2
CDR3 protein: ASSERLAGWKSYEQY

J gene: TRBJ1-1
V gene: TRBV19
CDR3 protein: ASSRGTEAF

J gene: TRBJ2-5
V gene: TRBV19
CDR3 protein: ASSEGQGIETQY

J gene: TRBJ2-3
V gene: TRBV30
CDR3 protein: AWSVHGGDQY

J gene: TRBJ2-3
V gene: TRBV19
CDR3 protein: ASSIGVTDTQY

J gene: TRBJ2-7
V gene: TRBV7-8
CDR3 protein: ASSFSGGSYEQY

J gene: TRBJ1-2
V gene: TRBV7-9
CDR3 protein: ASGGGDGGYT

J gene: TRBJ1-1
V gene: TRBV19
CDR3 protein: ASTTGMETEAF

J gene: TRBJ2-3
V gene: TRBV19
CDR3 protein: ASSIQADTQY

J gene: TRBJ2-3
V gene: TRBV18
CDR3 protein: ASSGRAGVDTQY

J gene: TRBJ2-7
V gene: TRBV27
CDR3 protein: ASSLAGRPYEQY

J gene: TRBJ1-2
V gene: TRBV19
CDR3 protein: ASTLGALPYGYT

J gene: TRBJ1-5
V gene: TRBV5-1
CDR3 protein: ASTPSGGSNQPQH

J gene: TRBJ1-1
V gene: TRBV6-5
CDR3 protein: ASSYAQSDTEAF

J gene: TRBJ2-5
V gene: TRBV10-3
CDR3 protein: ATARELGETQY

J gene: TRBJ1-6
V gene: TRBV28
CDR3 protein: ASRPTENSPLH

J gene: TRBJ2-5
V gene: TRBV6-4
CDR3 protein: ASSPRQGETQY

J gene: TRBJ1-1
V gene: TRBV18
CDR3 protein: ASSPQRQGVSEAF

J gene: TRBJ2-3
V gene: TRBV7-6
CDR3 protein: ASSLARTDTQY

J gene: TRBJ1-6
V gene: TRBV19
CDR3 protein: ASRTIGADNSPLH